A single sample gave rise to the 22 T cell receptor beta chains below, sequenced in a study of OX40 agonist ivuxolimab in advanced cancers. Libraries were prepared by immunoSEQ multiplex PCR; TCRdb keeps only in-frame clonotypes and omits some of them. This repertoire shows 90,000 to 150,000 clones, roughly nine tenths found once; its top ten account for about 0.55%. Sequences were derived from CD4+ or CD8+ T cells sorted from blood, sampled in a trial of the OX40 agonist ivuxolimab. These receptor sequences come from an adult with an advanced solid tumor such as melanoma, head and neck, liver or kidney cancer.

Only a few counts were recorded for this clone. V is TRBV14 and J is TRBJ1-2; D remains unclear. CDR3 length: 13 amino acids. V lost 3 bases and J 7 bases, leaving 12 bases between the germline ends. In germline, CDR1 is SGHDN, CDR2 FVKESK. As DNA, the CDR3 is TGTGCCAGCAGCCAGGACCTCCGCCTTGGCTACACCTTC. It translates to CASSQDLRLGYTF.

This rearrangement joins TRBV10-3 to TRBJ2-6; D is undetermined. CDR3 length: 14 amino acids. CDR1 ENHRY and CDR2 SYGVKD come from the germline V gene. Deletions cut 6 bases from V and 2 bases from J, with 8 bases between. The CDR3 is CAISERTGANVLTF. The CDR3 coding sequence is TGTGCCATCAGCGAGAGAACTGGGGCCAACGTCCTGACTTTC.

The chain employs TRBV5-6 and TRBJ1-2, with D unresolved. Germline V gene sequence: CDR1 SGHDT, CDR2 YYEEEE. This CDR3 has 14 residues. The germline V and J ends were trimmed by 5 bases and 2 bases, with 13 bases remaining between them. The CDR3: CASSENTRNYGYTF. CDR3 coding DNA: TGTGCCAGCAGTGAGAATACACGAAACTATGGCTACACCTTC.

The chain couples TRBV6-1 to TRBJ2-7; no clear D gene. Trimming took 5 bases from V and 3 from J, leaving 8 bases between them. The germline CDR1 and CDR2 sequences are MNHNS and SASEGT. The CDR3 is 12 residues long. The CDR3 region is CASSNRIYEQYF. The CDR3 coding sequence is TGTGCCAGCAGTAATAGGATCTACGAGCAGTACTTC.

The CDR3 coding sequence is TGTGCCAGTTCCCCCGGGACAGGGGGGAACTACGAGCAGTACTTC. As protein: CASSPGTGGNYEQYF. This chain links TRBV19 with TRBJ2-7, with TRBD1 matching 11 bases. The CDR3 contains 15 residues. V trimming: 8 bases; J trimming: 3 bases; junction bases outside the gene matches: 9. The germline CDR1 and CDR2 sequences are LNHDA and SQIVND (reference sequence).

This chain connects TRBV6-6 to TRBJ1-5, with 10 bases that match TRBD1. CDR1 and CDR2 (germline): MNHNY, SVGAGI (reference sequence). The V and J ends lost 6 bases and 7 bases, in that order; junction bases with no gene match: 12. This CDR3 has 16 amino acids. CDR3 protein: CASSPRDRGSGQPQHF. The CDR3 nucleotides read TGTGCCAGCAGCCCCCGGGACAGGGGATCGGGACAGCCCCAGCATTTT.

In this sample, this clone turned up once. The gene calls are TRBV5-1 and TRBJ2-1; D is ambiguous. V was cut by 0 bases and J by 0 bases, with 13 bases left in between. Germline CDR1 reads SGHRS; CDR2 reads YFSETQ. CDR3 length: 17 amino acids. CDR3 sequence (DNA): TGCGCCAGCAGCTTGGCCCAGCTGCGGACCTCCTACAATGAGCAGTTCTTC. Encoded protein: CASSLAQLRTSYNEQFF.

V and J are TRBV5-1 and TRBJ2-2; D remains unclear. V lost 4 bases, J lost 3 bases, and 10 bases lay in between. The CDR3 contains 14 residues. Germline CDR1 is SGHRS and CDR2 is YFSETQ. The CDR3 region is CASSPGSHTGELFF. CDR3 in DNA: TGCGCCAGCAGCCCCGGGTCCCACACCGGGGAGCTGTTTTTT.

This clone has a single count. V usage is TRBV28 and J usage is TRBJ2-3; D is unresolved. V lost 2 bases and J lost 0, with 9 bases in between. Germline CDR1 MDHEN, CDR2 SYDVKM. The CDR3 spans 15 residues. This CDR3 is CASSLPPGSTDTQYF. CDR3 nucleotide sequence: TGTGCCAGCAGTTTACCTCCGGGCAGCACAGATACGCAGTATTTT. Using reference TRBV28 and TRBJ2-3 for the parts outside the CDR3, the full variable domain is DVKVTQSSRYLVKRTGEKVFLECVQDMDHENMFWYRQDPGLGLRLIYFSYDVKMKEKGDIPEGYSVSREKKERFSLILESASTNQTSMYLCASSLPPGSTDTQYFGPGTRLTVL.

The chain couples TRBV9 to TRBJ2-1; tentative D call: TRBD1 (7 bases). Germline V gives CDR1 SGDLS, CDR2 YYNGEE. CDR3 length equals 16 residues. Trimming pared 6 bases from V and 6 bases from J, leaving 22 bases between. In DNA form, the CDR3 reads TGTGCCAGCACTCGACTCGGGGCAGGGGGACTCAATGAGCAGTTCTTC. Its translation is CASTRLGAGGLNEQFF.

This chain uses TRBV16 with TRBJ1-5; D is uncertain. Looked up from germline, CDR1 is KGHSY and CDR2 is FQNENV. V was shortened by 1 base and J by 6 bases, with 7 bases between the two germline ends. This CDR3 is 13 amino acids long. The CDR3 spells CASSQFDGQPQHF. Written as DNA, the CDR3 is TGTGCCAGCAGCCAATTTGACGGTCAGCCCCAGCATTTT.

The genes are TRBV11-2 and TRBJ2-2, with TRBD1 matching 10 bases. The length of the CDR3 is 15 residues. Unmatched junction bases numbered 1, after V lost 0 bases and J lost 6 bases. Germline-derived CDR1 and CDR2 are SGHAT and FQNNGV. The CDR3 here is CASSLEGQGAGELFF. Here the CDR3 DNA reads TGTGCCAGCAGCTTAGAAGGACAGGGGGCCGGGGAGCTGTTTTTT. The complete variable domain, with remaining parts taken from reference TRBV11-2 and TRBJ2-2, reads EAGVAQSPRYKIIEKRQSVAFWCNPISGHATLYWYQQILGQGPKLLIQFQNNGVVDDSQLPKDRFSAERLKGVDSTLKIQPAKLEDSAVYLCASSLEGQGAGELFFGEGSRLTVL.

The chain recombines TRBV5-4 with TRBJ1-1; 9 bases are a match to TRBD1. Trimming took 5 bases from V and 8 from J; bases not matched to a gene: 7. Germline V gene sequence: CDR1 SGHNT, CDR2 YYREEE (reference sequence). The CDR3 is made up of 13 amino acids. Written as DNA, the CDR3 is TGTGCCAGCAGATACCGGGACAGGGTCGAAGCTTTCTTT. It translates to CASRYRDRVEAFF.

The rearrangement uses TRBV7-2 and TRBJ2-3, with 7 positions matching TRBD2. The CDR3 runs 17 residues. V lost 0 bases to trimming and J lost 6 bases; unmatched junction nucleotides: 12. Germline V gene lookup returns CDR1 SGHTA and CDR2 FQGNSA. Written as DNA, the CDR3 is TGTGCCAGCAGCTTAGCGGCTCCGGGACTACCCGGGGATACGCAGTATTTT. This gives the protein CASSLAAPGLPGDTQYF.

V gene TRBV7-2 combines with J gene TRBJ2-1; 10 positions agree with TRBD2. The CDR3 is 16 amino acids. Unmatched junction bases numbered 8, after V lost 2 bases and J lost 7 bases. Germline V gene lookup returns CDR1 SGHTA and CDR2 FQGNSA. CDR3 DNA sequence: TGTGCCAGCAGCTTATTTTCCACTAGCGGGGTGAATGAGCAGTTCTTC. It is translated as CASSLFSTSGVNEQFF.

The CDR3 coding sequence is TGTGCCAGCAGCTTAGCGGGGGGCCCCGGCTCGGGCAATGAGCAGTTCTTC. Translation gives CASSLAGGPGSGNEQFF. The V call is TRBV7-9, the J call TRBJ2-1; D tentatively reads TRBD1 or TRBD2 (6 bases each). V was trimmed by 0 bases and J by 6 bases, leaving 18 bases between them. The CDR3 extends over 17 amino acids. The V gene's germline CDR1 is SEHNR and CDR2 FQNEAQ (reference sequence).

The chain has TRBV29-1 and TRBJ2-7, with TRBD2 identical over 7 bases. V dropped 4 bases and J dropped 5; count of bases not matched to a gene: 5. Germline V CDR1 and CDR2: SQVTM, ANQGSEA. The CDR3 is 12 amino acids. CDR3 nucleotide sequence: TGCAGCGTTGGTCGGGGGGTTAACGAGCAGTACTTC. Translation gives CSVGRGVNEQYF.

The V and J genes are TRBV6-5 and TRBJ1-2, with 7 bases identical to TRBD1. The CDR3 extends over 14 amino acids. With 6 bases clipped from V and 4 bases from J, the junction kept 8 bases outside the gene matches. CDR1 and CDR2 (germline): MNHEY, SVGAGI. The CDR3 sequence is CASSSTGLVYGYTF. In DNA form, the CDR3 reads TGTGCCAGCAGCTCGACAGGGTTAGTCTATGGCTACACCTTC.

This clone was seen just once. The chain couples TRBV5-4 to TRBJ1-3; TRBD1 agrees at 10 bases. J lost 1 base, V lost 4 bases, and 5 bases had no gene match. The CDR3 extends over 16 amino acids. Germline V lookup: CDR1 SGHNT, CDR2 YYREEE (reference sequence). This CDR3 reads CASSPRDRGSGNTIYF. The CDR3 DNA follows: TGTGCCAGCAGCCCCCGGGACAGGGGTTCTGGAAACACCATATATTTT.

The chain couples TRBV4-3 to TRBJ2-2, with 7 nucleotides matching TRBD1. V trimming: 4 bases; J trimming: 7 bases; junction bases outside the gene matches: 6. Per germline, CDR1 LGHNA and CDR2 YSLEER. This CDR3 region has 14 residues. The CDR3 DNA follows: TGCGCCAGCAGCCCCCCAAGGGACAGCGGGGAGCTGTTTTTT. This translates into CASSPPRDSGELFF.

This clone was counted once. Written as DNA, the CDR3 is TGTGCCAGCAGTTCCTCCTATCCCCCCCGGGGCGAGCAGTACTTC. Its protein is CASSSSYPPRGEQYF. This chain joins TRBV6-9 and TRBJ2-7, with D possibly TRBD2 on 5 matching bases. CDR1 MNHGY and CDR2 SVAAGI come from the germline V gene. The CDR3 contains 15 residues. Trimming stripped 4 bases from V and 6 bases from J, with 19 bases between.

The J gene is TRBJ2-2, the V gene TRBV6-1; tentative D call: TRBD1 (7 bases). The germline CDR1 and CDR2 sequences are MNHNS and SASEGT. The CDR3 has 15 amino acids. V lost 2 bases to trimming and J lost 4 bases, with 11 bases between them. CDR3 coding DNA: TGTGCCAGCAGTGAAAGTCAGGGGGGCACCGGGGAGCTGTTTTTT. Translating it yields CASSESQGGTGELFF.